The source of this TCR beta chain is a study of T cells in Graves' hyperthyroidism and ophthalmopathy. Using RNA transcripts as the source, TCR beta CDR3 regions were amplified. The study used the HTBI primer set for a first-round RT-PCR of the TCR CDR3. TCRdb reanalysed the multiplex PCR reads using MiXCR and keeps one entry per CDR3 protein. The data show 130,000 to 150,000 distinct CDR3 sequences, more than 20% seen once. Germline CDR1 and CDR2: MNHEY and SMNVEV (reference sequence). CDR3 length: 16 residues. Trimming removed 5 bases from V and 6 bases from J, with 22 bases in between. The gene calls are TRBV27 and TRBJ1-2; no firm D call. This TCR was recovered from a woman aged 45-65 years with Graves' hyperthyroidism that later progressed to Graves' ophthalmopathy. The sample consisted of blood. CDR3 sequence (DNA): TGTGCCAGCAGTCCTCTGGTTGGAGTCGGAGTTCATGGCTACACCTTC. Translated: CASSPLVGVGVHGYTF.